Listed here are 26 T cell receptor beta chains from one sample, sequenced in a study of OX40 agonist ivuxolimab in advanced cancers. Method: immunoSEQ multiplex PCR; TCRdb's copy keeps in-frame clones and lacks some. Among more than 50,000 clones listed, roughly 85% were seen once. The sequences come from CD4+ or CD8+ T cells sorted from blood, collected in a trial of the OX40 agonist ivuxolimab. The origin of the receptors is an adult with an advanced solid tumor such as melanoma, head and neck, liver or kidney cancer.

The rearrangement joins TRBV4-1 to TRBJ1-2; 10 positions match TRBD1. This CDR3 has 19 amino acids. V gave up 0 bases and J gave up 4 bases; unmatched junction bases: 14. The germline CDR1 and CDR2 sequences are MGHRA and YSYEKL. The CDR3 nucleotides are TGCGCCAGCAGCCAAGATCCCTACGGGACAGGGGTTGGGGGCTATGGCTACACCTTC. It specifies CASSQDPYGTGVGGYGYTF.

V gene TRBV6-1 combines with J gene TRBJ2-1; TRBD2 might be the D (6 bases). The CDR3 length is 14 residues. Germline V gene sequence: CDR1 MNHNS, CDR2 SASEGT. V dropped 4 bases and J dropped 7 bases, with 14 bases sitting between them. The CDR3 protein is CASSGDSRSNEQFF. The CDR3 DNA follows: TGTGCCAGCAGTGGGGACTCACGAAGTAATGAGCAGTTCTTC.

The chain combines TRBV2 with TRBJ2-3; D is unresolved. V lost 9 bases and J lost 7, with 11 bases in between. Germline V gene data show CDR1 as SNHLY and CDR2 as FYNNEI. This CDR3 is built from 11 residues. The CDR3 DNA reads as TGTGCCAGTGGAGCGTGGAATACGCAGTATTTT. As protein: CASGAWNTQYF.

CDR3 sequence: CASSVSPARDTQYF. The CDR3 region has the DNA TGTGCCAGCAGCGTTTCTCCGGCCAGGGATACGCAGTATTTT. The V gene is TRBV9, the J gene TRBJ2-3; D uncertain. Trimming cost V 2 bases and J 6 bases, with 13 bases left between them. The CDR3 runs 14 residues. Germline lookup yields CDR1 SGDLS and CDR2 YYNGEE.

This clone was detected once. This chain links TRBV5-1 with TRBJ2-5, with TRBD2 matching 14 bases. The CDR3 totals 15 residues. Germline CDR1 reads SGHRS; CDR2 reads YFSETQ. V gave up 4 bases and J gave up 5 bases; unmatched junction bases: 4. The CDR3 DNA reads as TGCGCCAGCAGCGCGGGGACTAGCGGGAGTGAGACCCAGTACTTC. Translating it yields CASSAGTSGSETQYF.

This clone has just one count. The V gene is TRBV7-2, the J gene TRBJ2-1, with a tentative D call TRBD2 (6 bases). The CDR3 spans 14 residues. Trimming stripped 5 bases from V and 7 bases from J, with 15 bases between. Germline CDR1 is SGHTA and CDR2 is FQGNSA. CDR3 in DNA: TGTGCCAGCAGCCCTGACGTAGGGAGGAATGAGCAGTTCTTC. It codes for CASSPDVGRNEQFF. Complete variable domain (other parts from reference TRBV7-2 and TRBJ2-1): GAGVSQSPSNKVTEKGKDVELRCDPISGHTALYWYRQSLGQGLEFLIYFQGNSAPDKSGLPSDRFSAERTGGSVSTLTIQRTQQEDSAVYLCASSPDVGRNEQFFGPGTRLTVL.

This chain joins TRBV19 and TRBJ2-5, with 8 bases fitting TRBD2. The CDR3 runs to 17 residues. CDR1 is LNHDA, CDR2 SQIVND, per germline (reference sequence). V lost 5 bases, J lost 4 bases, and 15 bases stayed unmatched. This CDR3 reads CASSSQTGRGGRETQYF. The CDR3 region has the DNA TGTGCCAGTAGTTCCCAGACCGGGCGCGGGGGGCGAGAGACCCAGTACTTC.

J is TRBJ1-2 and V is TRBV30, with D possibly being TRBD1 (5 bases). Trimming took off 3 bases at V and 8 bases at J, with 22 bases between the two ends. Germline lookup yields CDR1 GTSNPN and CDR2 SVGIG (reference sequence). There are 15 residues in the CDR3. The CDR3 DNA follows: TGTGCCTGGAGCGCCACGGACACCGGGTTGGACGGCTACACCTTC. Amino acid sequence: CAWSATDTGLDGYTF.

The gene calls are TRBV6-1 and TRBJ2-7, with D tentatively TRBD2 (6 bases). V shed 3 bases and J shed 4 bases, with 16 bases lying between them. The CDR3 runs to 15 residues. CDR1 and CDR2 (germline): MNHNS, SASEGT. The chain's CDR3 is CASSEGLTEVYEQYF. Written as DNA, the CDR3 is TGTGCCAGCAGTGAGGGACTGACTGAGGTTTACGAGCAGTACTTC.

The rearrangement links TRBV7-2 to TRBJ2-1; D is uncertain. CDR1 is SGHTA, CDR2 FQGNSA, per germline. The CDR3 totals 14 residues. V was pared by 1 base and J by 5 bases, with 9 bases between. The DNA for the CDR3 is TGTGCCAGCAGCTTAGAAGGCCAGCACAATGAGCAGTTCTTC. As protein: CASSLEGQHNEQFF.

This clone showed up just a few times. The CDR3 does not end in the conserved phenylalanine or tryptophan, so this is likely a read error. Because the CDR3's place on the DNA is in doubt, the DNA is left out and the CDR3 is given as listed by TCRdb. V gene TRBV21-1 combines with J gene TRBJ1-2. TRBV21-1 is tagged as a pseudogene. The CDR3 length equals 9 residues, ends included. CDR3 sequence reads: CASSKAVQN.

This clone was detected only a few times. This sequence joins TRBV10-1 and TRBJ2-7; 9 bases map to TRBD2. Trimming removed 3 bases from V and 2 bases from J; junction bases left unmatched: 5. This CDR3 region has 15 residues. The germline V gene encodes CDR1 WNHNN and CDR2 SYGVQD (reference sequence). CDR3 sequence (DNA): TGCGCCAGCAGTGAATCTAGCGGGGCACCCTACGAGCAGTACTTC. Amino acids: CASSESSGAPYEQYF.

The chain uses TRBV25-1 and TRBJ2-2; TRBD2 matches at 7 bases. The CDR3 is made up of 18 amino acids. Trimming at V came to 2 bases and at J to 3 bases, leaving 12 bases not matched to a gene. CDR1 and CDR2 (germline): MGHDK, SYGVNS. The CDR3 DNA is TGTGCCAGCAGTGAAAACCCGCGGTGGCTAGCGGACACCGGGGAGCTGTTTTTT. It yields the protein CASSENPRWLADTGELFF.

The chain links TRBV7-9 to TRBJ1-1, with D hard to call. The V gene's germline CDR1 is SEHNR and CDR2 FQNEAQ (reference sequence). V lost 0 bases and J 1 base, leaving 6 bases between the germline ends. The length of the CDR3 is 14 residues. DNA for the CDR3: TGTGCCAGCAGCTTAGCGGCAGGGAACACTGAAGCTTTCTTT. Translation gives CASSLAAGNTEAFF.

This clone was counted only a few times. V and J are TRBV7-2 and TRBJ1-4; the D is unclear. Germline CDR1 is SGHTA and CDR2 is FQGNSA. The CDR3 is 14 residues long. Trimming pared 5 bases from V and 0 bases from J, leaving 7 bases between. The CDR3 loop is CASSPWATNEKLFF. The CDR3 DNA sequence: TGTGCCAGCAGCCCGTGGGCAACTAATGAAAAACTGTTTTTT.

The chain joins TRBV6-1 to TRBJ2-5; 8 nucleotides line up with TRBD2. The J call may be wrong; the DNA end is better matched by TRBJ2-7. The CDR3 length is 14 residues. CDR1 and CDR2 from the germline V gene are MNHNS and SASEGT. The CDR3, as DNA: TGTGCCAGCAGTGAAACGGGACTAGGGTACGAGCAGTACTTC. This codes for CASSETGLGYEQYF.

Worth noting for this clone: A read error may produce the germline difference seen at one junction end. J is TRBJ1-4 and V is TRBV6-6, with D maybe TRBD1 (5 bases). The CDR3 has 15 residues. Germline V lookup: CDR1 MNHNY, CDR2 SVGAGI (reference sequence). The CDR3 region is CASSYSGLTNEKLFF. The CDR3 nucleotides are TGTGCCAGCAGCTACTCAGGGTTAACTAATGAAAAACTGTTTTTT.

This sequence joins TRBV11-2 and TRBJ2-7; D not certain. The CDR3 covers 11 residues. The V gene lost 1 base and the J gene lost 4 bases, with 2 bases spanning the gap. In germline, CDR1 is SGHAT, CDR2 FQNNGV. CDR3 sequence (DNA): TGTGCCAGCAGCTTAGCGTACGAGCAGTACTTC. It is translated as CASSLAYEQYF.

The count of this clone is one. The rearrangement uses TRBV6-1 and TRBJ1-4; 7 bases line up with TRBD1. V dropped 11 bases and J dropped 4; count of bases not matched to a gene: 4. CDR3 size: 12 residues. CDR1 is MNHNS, CDR2 SASEGT, per germline. The DNA of the CDR3 is TGTGCCGCGGGACAGTTTAATGAAAAACTGTTTTTT. Translation gives CAAGQFNEKLFF.

The chain employs TRBV9 and TRBJ2-7; 7 positions agree with TRBD1. The J segment lost 3 bases and the V segment lost 4 bases, leaving 4 bases of the junction unmatched. CDR3 length equals 13 residues. Looked up from germline, CDR1 is SGDLS and CDR2 is YYNGEE. The CDR3 DNA sequence: TGTGCCAGCAGCCGGGGACAGCTCTACGAGCAGTACTTC. Protein sequence: CASSRGQLYEQYF.

The V call is TRBV30, the J call TRBJ1-6; 9 nucleotides agree with TRBD1. V lost 3 bases to trimming and J lost 12 bases; unmatched junction nucleotides: 9. The CDR3 extends over 14 amino acids. CDR1 and CDR2 (germline): GTSNPN, SVGIG (reference sequence). The CDR3 sequence is CAWSAGQGLKPLHF. CDR3 DNA: TGTGCCTGGAGCGCCGGACAGGGGCTGAAACCCCTCCACTTT.

The rearrangement links TRBV21-1 to TRBJ1-5; TRBD1 is the table's D call and was not checked against the DNA. TRBV21-1 is flagged as a pseudogene. The CDR3 extends over 16 amino acids. The CDR3 loop is CASSRAVAYSNQPQHF. As DNA, the CDR3 is TGTGCCAGCAGCAGGGCAGTCGCATATAGCAATCAGCCCCAGCATTTT.

The rearrangement links TRBV5-4 to TRBJ1-1; 8 bases map to TRBD1. V trimming: 0 bases; J trimming: 0 bases; junction bases outside the gene matches: 1. This CDR3 is 15 amino acids long. Per the germline V gene, CDR1 is SGHNT and CDR2 is YYREEE (reference sequence). The CDR3 DNA reads as TGTGCCAGCAGCTTGGGGACAGGGATGAACACTGAAGCTTTCTTT. Its protein product is CASSLGTGMNTEAFF.

This clone appeared a few times. This chain links TRBV27 with TRBJ1-1; TRBD1 aligns across 7 bases. This CDR3 contains 14 residues. From germline, CDR1 is MNHEY and CDR2 SMNVEV (reference sequence). The V segment lost 5 bases and the J segment 2 bases; nucleotides outside the gene matches: 5. The chain's CDR3 is CASSPGDSNTEAFF. The DNA for the CDR3 is TGTGCCAGCAGTCCTGGGGACAGTAACACTGAAGCTTTCTTT.

The V call is TRBV10-2, the J call TRBJ1-2; 10 bases fit TRBD1. V gave up 7 bases and J gave up 2 bases; unmatched junction bases: 4. The CDR3 consists of 14 residues. CDR1 WSHSY and CDR2 SAAADI come from the germline V gene. The CDR3 bases are TGCGCCAGCATCGGGACAGGGGCAAACTATGGCTACACCTTC. This encodes CASIGTGANYGYTF.

The chain links TRBV2 to TRBJ1-5, with D perhaps TRBD1 (6 bases). Trimming took off 8 bases at V and 4 bases at J, with 12 bases between the two ends. The germline gives CDR1 SNHLY, CDR2 FYNNEI. The CDR3 contains 13 residues. In nucleotides, the CDR3 is TGTGCCAGCCAAGGACAGCTAAATCAGCCCCAGCATTTT. It encodes CASQGQLNQPQHF.